The 8 T cell receptor beta chains below all came from one sample that was sequenced in a study of graft-versus-host responses after intestinal transplantation. The assay was immunoSEQ multiplex PCR, and TCRdb's table has in-frame clones only and misses some. The sample lists some 110,000 clones, 90% to 95% occurring once. These receptors' targets are unknown. Specimen: unstimulated CD8+ T cells sorted from spleen or lymph node cells, collected before transplant. The source is a human donor who was the organ donor for an intestinal transplant.

The genes are TRBV5-4 and TRBJ2-1; unclear D gene. Germline values: CDR1 SGHNT, CDR2 YYREEE (reference sequence). V lost 2 bases and J 9 bases, leaving 9 bases between the germline ends. The CDR3 runs to 12 residues. The CDR3 nucleotides are TGTGCCAGCAGCTTCGGATCGGTTGAGCAGTTCTTC. As protein: CASSFGSVEQFF.

The chain is built from TRBV11-2 and TRBJ2-3, with 7 bases matching TRBD2. V trimming: 1 base; J trimming: 1 base; junction bases outside the gene matches: 2. CDR1 is SGHAT and CDR2 is FQNNGV in the germline V gene. CDR3 size: 15 residues. In DNA form, the CDR3 reads TGTGCCAGCAGCTTAGTTACTAGCGGCACAGATACGCAGTATTTT. As protein: CASSLVTSGTDTQYF.

This chain joins TRBV19 and TRBJ2-3; 8 bases match TRBD1. The CDR3 has 15 amino acids. CDR1 is LNHDA, CDR2 SQIVND, per germline (reference sequence). V dropped 4 bases and J dropped 0; count of bases not matched to a gene: 3. The CDR3 DNA sequence: TGTGCCAGTAGTACATGGACAGGGAGCACAGATACGCAGTATTTT. Translation gives CASSTWTGSTDTQYF.

Here the CDR3 DNA reads TGTGCCAGCAGTGGGGCGGCGGGACAGAACACCGGGGAGCTGTTTTTT. Encoded protein: CASSGAAGQNTGELFF. This sequence joins TRBV6-1 and TRBJ2-2; perhaps D is TRBD1 or TRBD2 (6 bases each). Between the trimmed V and J ends, which lost 4 bases and 1 base, there was a span of 13 bases. This CDR3 has 16 residues. From germline, CDR1 is MNHNS and CDR2 SASEGT.

The chain couples TRBV6-5 to TRBJ1-2; no clear D. Per germline, CDR1 MNHEY and CDR2 SVGAGI. V lost 4 bases and J 8 bases, leaving 14 bases between the germline ends. The CDR3 loop spans 13 amino acids. The chain's CDR3 is CASSSYSPGGYTF. The CDR3 nucleotides read TGTGCCAGCAGTTCCTACAGCCCGGGGGGCTACACCTTC.

The rearrangement joins TRBV27 to TRBJ2-3; D is perhaps TRBD2 (6 bases). Germline V gives CDR1 MNHEY, CDR2 SMNVEV (reference sequence). The CDR3 loop spans 15 amino acids. Trimming took off 6 bases at V and 2 bases at J, with 15 bases between the two ends. The CDR3 spells CASRDAGLYTDTQYF. The CDR3 DNA reads as TGTGCCAGCAGGGATGCGGGACTTTACACAGATACGCAGTATTTT.

The chain uses TRBV19 and TRBJ2-3; TRBD2 is a possible D gene (6 bases). The germline V gene encodes CDR1 LNHDA and CDR2 SQIVND (reference sequence). The CDR3 totals 16 residues. V was trimmed by 3 bases and J by 2 bases, leaving 15 bases between them. The CDR3 reads CASSIFFRGYTDTQYF. The CDR3 nucleotides read TGTGCCAGTAGTATTTTTTTTCGGGGGTACACAGATACGCAGTATTTT.

This chain connects TRBV27 to TRBJ2-1; D gene ambiguous. This CDR3 comprises 14 residues. Per the germline V gene, CDR1 is MNHEY and CDR2 is SMNVEV (reference sequence). V was pared by 5 bases and J by 3 bases, with 11 bases between. CDR3 nucleotides: TGTGCCAGCAGTCTGAATGGGATCTACAATGAGCAGTTCTTC. It codes for CASSLNGIYNEQFF.